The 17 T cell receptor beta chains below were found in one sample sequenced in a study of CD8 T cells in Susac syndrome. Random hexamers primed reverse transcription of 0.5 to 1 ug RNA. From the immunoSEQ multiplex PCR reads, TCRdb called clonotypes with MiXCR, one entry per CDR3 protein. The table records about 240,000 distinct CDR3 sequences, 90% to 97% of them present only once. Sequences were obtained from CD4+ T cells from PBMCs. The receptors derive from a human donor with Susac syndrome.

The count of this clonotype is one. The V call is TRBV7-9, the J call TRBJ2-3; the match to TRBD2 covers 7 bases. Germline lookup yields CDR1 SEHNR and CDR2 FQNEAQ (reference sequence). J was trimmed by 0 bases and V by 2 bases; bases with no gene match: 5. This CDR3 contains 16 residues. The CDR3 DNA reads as TGTGCCAGCAGCTTACGGTCTAGCGGAAGCACAGATACGCAGTATTTT. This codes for CASSLRSSGSTDTQYF.

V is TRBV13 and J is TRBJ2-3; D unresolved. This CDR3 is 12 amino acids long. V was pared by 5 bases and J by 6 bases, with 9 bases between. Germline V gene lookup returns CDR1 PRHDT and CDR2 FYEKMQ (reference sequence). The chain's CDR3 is CASSAQEDTQYF. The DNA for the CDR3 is TGTGCCAGCAGCGCCCAGGAGGATACGCAGTATTTT.

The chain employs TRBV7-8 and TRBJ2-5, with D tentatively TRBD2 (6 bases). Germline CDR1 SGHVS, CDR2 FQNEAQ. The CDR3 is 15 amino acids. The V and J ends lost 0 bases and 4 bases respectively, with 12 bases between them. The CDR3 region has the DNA TGTGCCAGCAGCTTAGCGATGGGGGGAAGAGAGACCCAGTACTTC. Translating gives CASSLAMGGRETQYF.

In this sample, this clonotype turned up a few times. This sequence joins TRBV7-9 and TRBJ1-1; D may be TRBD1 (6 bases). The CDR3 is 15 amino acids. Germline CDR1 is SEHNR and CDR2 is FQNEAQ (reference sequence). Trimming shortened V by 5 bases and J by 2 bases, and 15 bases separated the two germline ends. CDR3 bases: TGTGCCAGCAGCCCCTTGGGGGGCCTTAACACTGAAGCTTTCTTT. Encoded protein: CASSPLGGLNTEAFF.

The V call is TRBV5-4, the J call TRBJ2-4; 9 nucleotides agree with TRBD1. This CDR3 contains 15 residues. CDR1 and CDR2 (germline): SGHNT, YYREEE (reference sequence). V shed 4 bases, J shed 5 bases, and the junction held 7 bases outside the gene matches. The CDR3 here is CASSKTGGKENIQYF. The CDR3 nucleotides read TGTGCCAGCAGCAAGACAGGGGGGAAGGAAAACATTCAGTACTTC. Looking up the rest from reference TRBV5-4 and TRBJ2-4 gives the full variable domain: ETGVTQSPTHLIKTRGQQVTLRCSSQSGHNTVSWYQQALGQGPQFIFQYYREEENGRGNFPPRFSGLQFPNYSSELNVNALELDDSALYLCASSKTGGKENIQYFGAGTRLSVL.

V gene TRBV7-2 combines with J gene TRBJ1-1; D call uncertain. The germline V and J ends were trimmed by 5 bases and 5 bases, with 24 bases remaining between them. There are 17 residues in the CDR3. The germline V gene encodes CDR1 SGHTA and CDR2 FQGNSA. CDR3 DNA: TGTGCCAGCAGCCCGGACCCCATCTCACGAATGGGAACTGAAGCTTTCTTT. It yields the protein CASSPDPISRMGTEAFF.

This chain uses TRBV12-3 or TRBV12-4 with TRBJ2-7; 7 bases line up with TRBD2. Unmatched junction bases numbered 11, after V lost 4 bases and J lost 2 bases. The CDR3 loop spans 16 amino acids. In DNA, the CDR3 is TGTGCCAGCAGTTCATCGGGGGAGGGCCTCCCCTACGAGCAGTACTTC. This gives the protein CASSSSGEGLPYEQYF.

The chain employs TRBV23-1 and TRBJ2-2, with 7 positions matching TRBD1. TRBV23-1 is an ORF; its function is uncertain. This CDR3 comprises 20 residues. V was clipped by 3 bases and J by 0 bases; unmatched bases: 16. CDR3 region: CASSQLGTDQTKTNTGELFF. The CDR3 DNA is TGCGCCAGCAGTCAGCTCGGGACAGACCAAACAAAGACGAACACCGGGGAGCTGTTTTTT.

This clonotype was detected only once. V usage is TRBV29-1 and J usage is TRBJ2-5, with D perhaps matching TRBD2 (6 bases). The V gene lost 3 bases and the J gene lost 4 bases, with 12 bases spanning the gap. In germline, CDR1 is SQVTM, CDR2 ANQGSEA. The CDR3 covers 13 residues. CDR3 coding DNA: TGCAGCGTTGAGGGGGGTCTGAGAGAGACCCAGTACTTC. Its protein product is CSVEGGLRETQYF.

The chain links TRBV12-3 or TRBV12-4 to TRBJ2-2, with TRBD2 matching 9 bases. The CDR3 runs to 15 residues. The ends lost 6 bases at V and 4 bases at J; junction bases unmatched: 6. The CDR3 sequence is CASRLAGSGTGELFF. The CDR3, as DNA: TGTGCCAGCAGGCTAGCGGGAAGTGGCACCGGGGAGCTGTTTTTT.

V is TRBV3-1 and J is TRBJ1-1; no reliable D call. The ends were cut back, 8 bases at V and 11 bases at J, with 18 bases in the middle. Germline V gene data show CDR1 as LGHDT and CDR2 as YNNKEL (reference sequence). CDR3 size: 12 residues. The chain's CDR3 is CASSEHSQAAFF. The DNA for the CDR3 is TGTGCCAGCTCAGAACATTCCCAGGCGGCTTTCTTT.

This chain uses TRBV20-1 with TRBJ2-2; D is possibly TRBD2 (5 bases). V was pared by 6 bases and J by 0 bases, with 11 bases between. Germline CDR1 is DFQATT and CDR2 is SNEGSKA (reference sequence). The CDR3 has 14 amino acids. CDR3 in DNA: TGCAGTGCCCCCCTAGCCGCGAACACCGGGGAGCTGTTTTTT. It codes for CSAPLAANTGELFF.

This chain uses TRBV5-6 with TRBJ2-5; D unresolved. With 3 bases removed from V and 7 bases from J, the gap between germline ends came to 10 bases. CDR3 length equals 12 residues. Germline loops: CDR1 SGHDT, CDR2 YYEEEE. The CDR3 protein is CASSYEGLTQYF. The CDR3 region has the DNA TGTGCCAGCAGCTATGAAGGTTTGACCCAGTACTTC.

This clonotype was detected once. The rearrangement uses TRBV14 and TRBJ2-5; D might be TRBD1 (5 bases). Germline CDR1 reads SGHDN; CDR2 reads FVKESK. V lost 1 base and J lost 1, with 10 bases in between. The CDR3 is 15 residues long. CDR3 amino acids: CASSQGQGGQETQYF. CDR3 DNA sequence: TGTGCCAGCAGCCAAGGGCAGGGTGGCCAAGAGACCCAGTACTTC.

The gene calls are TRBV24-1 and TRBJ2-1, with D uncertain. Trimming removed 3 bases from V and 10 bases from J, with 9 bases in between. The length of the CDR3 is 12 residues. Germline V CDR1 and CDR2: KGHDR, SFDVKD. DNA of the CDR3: TGTGCCACCAGTGATCAAACGTGGGAGCAGTTCTTC. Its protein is CATSDQTWEQFF.

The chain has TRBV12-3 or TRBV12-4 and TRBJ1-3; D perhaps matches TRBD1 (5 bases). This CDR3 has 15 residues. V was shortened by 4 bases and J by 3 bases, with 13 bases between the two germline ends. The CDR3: CASSYTGASGNTIYF. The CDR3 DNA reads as TGTGCCAGCAGTTATACAGGAGCCAGTGGAAACACCATATATTTT.

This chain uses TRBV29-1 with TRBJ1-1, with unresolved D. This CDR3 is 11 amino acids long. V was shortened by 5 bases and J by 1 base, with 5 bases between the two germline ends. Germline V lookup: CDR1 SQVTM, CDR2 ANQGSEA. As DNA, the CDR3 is TGCAGCGTTAGTGCGAACACTGAAGCTTTCTTT. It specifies CSVSANTEAFF. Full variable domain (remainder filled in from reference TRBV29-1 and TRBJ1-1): SAVISQKPSRDICQRGTSLTIQCQVDSQVTMMFWYRQQPGQSLTLIATANQGSEATYESGFVIDKFPISRPNLTFSTLTVSNMSPEDSSIYLCSVSANTEAFFGQGTRLTVV.